The 9 T cell receptor beta chains reported below all come from one sample, sequenced in a study of technical replicates of blood from a handful of donors. Using immunoSEQ multiplex PCR, the repertoire was profiled, and TCRdb retains in-frame clones only, with some absent. This table holds some 14,000 clones, around four fifths found once. Sequencing used PBMCs. Source of these receptors: a human donor in good health.

The chain employs TRBV30 and TRBJ2-4; 7 bases match TRBD1. The length of the CDR3 is 16 residues. The V segment lost 4 bases and the J segment 0 bases; nucleotides outside the gene matches: 9. Germline assignment: CDR1 GTSNPN and CDR2 SVGIG (reference sequence). CDR3 DNA: TGTGCCTGGAACCCAACAGGGGCTTTAGCCAAAAACATTCAGTACTTC. Encoded protein: CAWNPTGALAKNIQYF. The whole variable domain, filled in from reference TRBV30 and TRBJ2-4, reads SQTIHQWPATLVQPVGSPLSLECTVEGTSNPNLYWYRQAAGRGLQLLFYSVGIGQISSEVPQNLSASRPQDRQFILSSKKLLLSDSGFYLCAWNPTGALAKNIQYFGAGTRLSVL.

This chain uses TRBV5-1 with TRBJ2-5; 10 nucleotides agree with TRBD1. Germline V gives CDR1 SGHRS, CDR2 YFSETQ. Trimming at V came to 5 bases and at J to 4 bases, leaving 8 bases not matched to a gene. The length of the CDR3 is 15 residues. CDR3 sequence (DNA): TGCGCCAGCAGACCGACAGGGGGCAAGAGAGAGACCCAGTACTTC. Amino acids: CASRPTGGKRETQYF.

The chain recombines TRBV5-1 with TRBJ2-1; D is unclear. The length of the CDR3 is 12 residues. Per germline, CDR1 SGHRS and CDR2 YFSETQ. V lost 1 base and J lost 7, with 6 bases in between. CDR3 nucleotides: TGCGCCAGCAGCTTGAGTGAGAATGAGCAGTTCTTC. The encoded protein is CASSLSENEQFF.

The rearrangement joins TRBV30 to TRBJ2-3, with D perhaps TRBD2 (6 bases). Germline assignment: CDR1 GTSNPN and CDR2 SVGIG (reference sequence). Trimming left V 1 base short and J 3 bases short, with 14 bases between. The CDR3 is 15 amino acids. CDR3 sequence: CAWSEQDYRTDTQYF. CDR3 coding DNA: TGTGCCTGGAGTGAGCAGGACTATAGGACAGATACGCAGTATTTT. The full variable domain, in which reference TRBV30 and TRBJ2-3 provide the parts outside the CDR3, is SQTIHQWPATLVQPVGSPLSLECTVEGTSNPNLYWYRQAAGRGLQLLFYSVGIGQISSEVPQNLSASRPQDRQFILSSKKLLLSDSGFYLCAWSEQDYRTDTQYFGPGTRLTVL.

The rearrangement joins TRBV5-4 to TRBJ2-1; 12 nucleotides match TRBD2. Looked up from germline, CDR1 is SGHNT and CDR2 is YYREEE (reference sequence). CDR3 size: 16 residues. The J segment lost 8 bases and the V segment lost 2 bases, leaving 8 bases of the junction unmatched. The CDR3 loop reads CASSFRLAGVVDEQFF. The CDR3 DNA sequence: TGTGCCAGCAGCTTCCGACTAGCGGGAGTAGTCGATGAGCAGTTCTTC.

The chain uses TRBV28 and TRBJ2-7; TRBD1 is a possible D gene (5 bases). Per the germline V gene, CDR1 is MDHEN and CDR2 is SYDVKM. The germline V and J ends were trimmed by 5 bases and 1 base, with 18 bases remaining between them. The CDR3 runs 16 residues. CDR3 sequence: CASSRPRAGFSYEQYF. DNA of the CDR3: TGTGCCAGCAGTCGCCCCCGGGCAGGGTTTTCCTACGAGCAGTACTTC.

The V call is TRBV6-5, the J call TRBJ2-7; TRBD1 matches 9 bases. From germline, CDR1 is MNHEY and CDR2 SVGAGI. V lost 6 bases to trimming and J lost 6 bases; unmatched junction nucleotides: 6. The CDR3 has 13 residues. The DNA of the CDR3 is TGTGCCAGCAGCTCGGACAGGGGATTCGAGCAGTACTTC. Translated, it gives CASSSDRGFEQYF.

DNA of the CDR3: TGCAGCGTTGTCCGGACTAGCGGGGAGCAGTACTTC. It specifies CSVVRTSGEQYF. The J gene is TRBJ2-7, the V gene TRBV29-1; TRBD2 matches 11 bases. V lost 4 bases to trimming and J lost 7 bases; unmatched junction nucleotides: 3. This CDR3 has 12 amino acids. CDR1 SQVTM and CDR2 ANQGSEA come from the germline V gene.

The chain couples TRBV10-2 to TRBJ2-7; no clear D gene. CDR3 length equals 13 residues. Germline values: CDR1 WSHSY, CDR2 SAAADI. Between the trimmed V and J ends, which lost 0 bases and 2 bases, there was a span of 5 bases. The CDR3 loop is CASSESQTYEQYF. The CDR3, as DNA: TGCGCCAGCAGTGAGTCTCAAACCTACGAGCAGTACTTC.